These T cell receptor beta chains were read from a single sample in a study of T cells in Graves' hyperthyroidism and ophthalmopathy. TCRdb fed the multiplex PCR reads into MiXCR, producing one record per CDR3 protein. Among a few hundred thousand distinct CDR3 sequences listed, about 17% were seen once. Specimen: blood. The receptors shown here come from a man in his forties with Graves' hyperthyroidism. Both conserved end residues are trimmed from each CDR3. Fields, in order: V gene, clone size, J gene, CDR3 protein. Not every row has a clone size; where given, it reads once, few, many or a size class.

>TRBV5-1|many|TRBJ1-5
ASSLEGYRNQPQH
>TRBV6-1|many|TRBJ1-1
ASRPLRGNTEAF
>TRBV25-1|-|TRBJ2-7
ASRAGRGGNYEQY
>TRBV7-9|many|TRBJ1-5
ASSLSQGDQPQH
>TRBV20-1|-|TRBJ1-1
SARGLGHYTEAF
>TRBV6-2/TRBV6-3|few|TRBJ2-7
ASSYGVGGKYEQY
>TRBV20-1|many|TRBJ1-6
SARSAGAVNSPLH
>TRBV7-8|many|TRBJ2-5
ASSLAEASGGKTQY
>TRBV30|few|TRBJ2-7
AWSRGGGPYEQY
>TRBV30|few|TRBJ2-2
AWSFSGAAGKLF
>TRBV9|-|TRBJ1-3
ASGRDGDSGNTIY
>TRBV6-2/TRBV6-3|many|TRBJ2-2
ASKLQDNTGELF
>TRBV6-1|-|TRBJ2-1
ASSPPGTAGGEQF